This TCR beta chain originates from a study of neurological immune-mediated disorders. Study observations and caveats: The absence of shared CDR3 amino acid sequences among expanded clones across subjects suggests private repertoires in all groups. TCR clonal expansion peaked in HTLV-1-associated myelopathy patients and was lowest in multiple sclerosis patients.

The trim removed 4 bases at V and 4 bases at J, leaving 8 bases unmatched. Germline loops: CDR1 SGHVS, CDR2 FQNEAQ. This CDR3 spans 17 amino acids. The cDNA was generated by 5'RACE with 10-nucleotide random UMIs. TCRdb recomputed calls from the 5' RACE reads with MiXCR, one row per CDR3 protein. The top ten hold approximately 4.6% of the sample, which has 71,000 or so distinct CDR3 sequences, 12% to 15% seen once. This clonotype was counted at least ten times. Its antigen is as yet unknown. Noted time point: longitudinal time-point 1 (baseline). Unsorted libraries were prepared from 2 million PBMCs held at -80 C.

The TCR originated in a female donor with HTLV-1-associated myelopathy (HAM/TSP). This chain joins TRBV7-8 and TRBJ2-3; 13 positions match TRBD2. The specimen sequenced was PBMCs. The CDR3 bases are TGTGCCAGCAGCTCCGCCGAAACTAGCGGGGGGGCAGATACGCAGTATTTT. Amino acids: CASSSAETSGGADTQYF.